Listed below are T cell receptor beta chains from one sample, sequenced in a study of long-term antiretroviral therapy in people with HIV. Sequencing used immunoSEQ multiplex PCR; TCRdb keeps in-frame clones, though not all of them. The sample has more than 20,000 clones; roughly 85% are singletons. The source was unsorted PBMCs, collected 2.3 years after starting antiretroviral therapy. The source of these receptors is a man in his forties with HIV. Each CDR3 is given with its conserved first and last residue. D genes are given only for firm matches. Clone size is not always given. Where it is, it says once, few, many or a class for expanded clones.

J gene | D gene | V gene | clone size | CDR3 length | CDR3 DNA | CDR3 protein
TRBJ2-6 | - | TRBV18 | - | 13 | TGTGCCAGCTCGGTCTCTGGGGCCAACGTCCTGACTTTC | CASSVSGANVLTF
TRBJ2-7 | - | TRBV9 | - | 13 | TGTGCCAGCAGCCCCAGAGGGGCCTACGAGCAGTACTTC | CASSPRGAYEQYF
TRBJ2-3 | - | TRBV28 | - | 14 | TGTGCCAGCAGGGGAGCAAGCCGCACAGATACGCAGTATTTT | CASRGASRTDTQYF
TRBJ2-2 | - | TRBV27 | - | 12 | TGTGCCAGCAGTCGTGGGGGCGGGGAGCTGTTTTTT | CASSRGGGELFF
TRBJ1-2 | - | TRBV6-5 | - | 13 | TGTGCCAGCAGTTCACAGGGATTTTGGGGCTACACCTTC | CASSSQGFWGYTF
TRBJ1-2 | - | TRBV5-1 | - | 17 | TGCGCCAGCAGCTTGGACCCGGACACCGGGGACAACTATGGCTACACCTTC | CASSLDPDTGDNYGYTF
TRBJ2-2 | - | TRBV10-3 | once | 11 | TGTGCCATCAGTGACCCCGGGGAGCTGTTTTTT | CAISDPGELFF
TRBJ2-7 | TRBD2 | TRBV5-1 | - | 17 | TGCGCCAGCAGCCCTCCGGCGGGGGGCCTACCCTCCTACGAGCAGTACTTC | CASSPPAGGLPSYEQYF
TRBJ2-1 | TRBD2 | TRBV7-6 | - | 16 | TGTGCCAGCAGCGGGCCCGGGACTAGCGGGAGGGGGGAGCAGTTCTTC | CASSGPGTSGRGEQFF
TRBJ1-2 | - | TRBV11-2 | - | 13 | TGTGCCAGCAGCTTAGGATCTGGATGGGGCTACACCTTC | CASSLGSGWGYTF
TRBJ1-2 | - | TRBV5-1 | - | 12 | TGCGCCAGCAGCTTCACGGGGAGGGGCTACACCTTC | CASSFTGRGYTF
TRBJ1-5 | - | TRBV6-5 | - | 14 | TGTGCCAGCAAGGCAGCCAGGGCCAATCAGCCCCAGCATTTT | CASKAARANQPQHF
TRBJ2-2 | - | TRBV7-3 | - | 15 | TGTGCCAGCAGCTTAGGACAGACGAACACCGGGGAGCTGTTTTTT | CASSLGQTNTGELFF
TRBJ1-3 | - | TRBV5-8 | - | 16 | TGTGCCAGCAGCTTGGTACTGGGTGCGATAGGAAACACCATATATTTT | CASSLVLGAIGNTIYF
TRBJ1-4 | TRBD1 | TRBV6-1 | - | 13 | TGTGCCAGCAGAACAGGGGGCGGTGAAAAACTGTTTTTT | CASRTGGGEKLFF
TRBJ2-1 | TRBD1 | TRBV5-1 | once | 18 | TGCGCCAGCAGCTTTCCCCGGGTGGACAGGGGTCCGTACAATGAGCAGTTCTTC | CASSFPRVDRGPYNEQFF
TRBJ1-5 | TRBD1 | TRBV5-1 | - | 15 | TGCGCCAGCAGTACCGGGACAGGCAACAATCAGCCCCAGCATTTT | CASSTGTGNNQPQHF
TRBJ2-3 | TRBD1 | TRBV4-1 | - | 13 | TGCGCCAGCAGGGGACAGGGGGGGGATACGCAGTATTTT | CASRGQGGDTQYF
TRBJ2-7 | - | TRBV6-1 | - | 14 | TGTGCCAGCATTACCGGTGGCAGCCCCTACGAGCAGTACTTC | CASITGGSPYEQYF
TRBJ2-2 | TRBD2 | TRBV18 | - | 19 | TGTGCCAGCTCATTTTCCGTCCGCGGGGGGCCCTCGGGATCCGGGGAGCTGTTTTTT | CASSFSVRGGPSGSGELFF
TRBJ2-2 | - | TRBV28 | - | 15 | TGTGCCAGCAGTTTAACCCCCCGGGGAGTAGGGGAGCTGTTTTTT | CASSLTPRGVGELFF
TRBJ1-1 | TRBD1 | TRBV30 | few | 14 | TGTGCCTGGACCACACAGGGGGCGATCGCTGAAGCTTTCTTT | CAWTTQGAIAEAFF
TRBJ1-5 | - | TRBV19 | - | 18 | TGTGCCAGTAGTATTAACGTGGACCGGTTTTATAGCAATCAGCCCCAGCATTTT | CASSINVDRFYSNQPQHF
TRBJ1-1 | TRBD1 | TRBV15 | - | 16 | TGTGCCACCAGCAGATTTTGGGACAGTTGGAACACTGAAGCTTTCTTT | CATSRFWDSWNTEAFF